This is a list of T cell receptor beta chains from one sample in a study of blood T cell repertoires in COVID-19. Using immunoSEQ multiplex PCR, the repertoire was profiled, and TCRdb retains in-frame clones only, with some absent. The table lists 250,000 to 300,000 clones, approximately 87% of them singletons, with about 4.9% in the top ten. Input material: peripheral blood. Receptors originate from a man in his fifties or sixties who had recovered from COVID-19. The CDR3 runs from the conserved cysteine through the conserved F or W. D genes are given only for firm matches. The size of a clone is reported for some rows only, either as once, few or many, or as a class for expanded clones.

v_gene	j_gene	abundance	d_gene	CDR3nt	CDR3aa
TRBV4-2	TRBJ1-3	.	.	TGTGCCAGCAGCTTATACAACCAGGGAATCGGAAACACCATATATTTT	CASSLYNQGIGNTIYF
TRBV6-5	TRBJ2-3	.	TRBD1	TGTGCCAGCAGTTACTCCGGGACAGGGGGCCTAGATACGCAGTATTTT	CASSYSGTGGLDTQYF
TRBV10-3	TRBJ2-1	.	TRBD2	TGTGCCATCATGGCGGGGACTAGCGGGAGAGGGGCCTACAATGAGCAGTTCTTC	CAIMAGTSGRGAYNEQFF
TRBV30	TRBJ2-5	.	.	TGTGCCTGGAGTGTACAGCAAGAGACCCAGTACTTC	CAWSVQQETQYF
TRBV5-6	TRBJ2-7	.	.	TGTGCCAGCAGCTTGTTCTGGGGGCTCGGTGTTTCCGAGCAGTACTTC	CASSLFWGLGVSEQYF
TRBV5-1	TRBJ2-3	.	TRBD2	TGCGCCAGCAGCAGAACCTTAGCGGGAGAGAGCACAGATACGCAGTATTTT	CASSRTLAGESTDTQYF
TRBV11-2	TRBJ2-7	few	TRBD1	TGTGCCAGCAGCCGTGACAGGGACCAGTACTTC	CASSRDRDQYF
TRBV6-5	TRBJ2-7	.	.	TGTGCCAGCAGGACCGGACAGTTCGAGCAGTACTTC	CASRTGQFEQYF
TRBV10-3	TRBJ2-5	.	.	TGTGCCATCAGTGTCGGGAGAACTCAAGAGACCCAGTACTTC	CAISVGRTQETQYF
TRBV18	TRBJ1-1	.	TRBD1	TGTGCCAGCTCACCAGAACAGGGGCGGACTGAAGCTTTCTTT	CASSPEQGRTEAFF
TRBV25-1	TRBJ1-5	.	.	TGTGCCAGCAGAGGACAGTCCAATCAGCCCCAGCATTTT	CASRGQSNQPQHF
TRBV19	TRBJ2-7	few	.	TGTGCCAGAGCGTTCCCAGGGGCTGGGTTCCACGAGCAGTACTTC	CARAFPGAGFHEQYF
TRBV7-2	TRBJ2-3	.	.	TGTGCCAGCAGCTTAGCACTTGGAGCCCCGGATACGCAGTATTTT	CASSLALGAPDTQYF
TRBV19	TRBJ2-7	.	TRBD1	TGTGCCAGTAGTTCCCCCGGGACAGGGACCTCCTACGAGCAGTACTTC	CASSSPGTGTSYEQYF
TRBV5-1	TRBJ2-2	.	.	TGCGCCAGCAGCTCCACGACAGGCGCGAACACCGGGGAGCTGTTTTTT	CASSSTTGANTGELFF
TRBV9	TRBJ1-3	.	.	TGTGCCAGCAGCCCCCGCTCAGGGGCTGGAAACACCATATATTTT	CASSPRSGAGNTIYF
TRBV6-2/TRBV6-3	TRBJ1-5	.	.	TGTGCCAGCAGTTACCCCCCCGGGGGGCGTGATCAGCCCCAGCATTTT	CASSYPPGGRDQPQHF
TRBV20-1	TRBJ2-7	.	.	TGCAGTGCTAGTTCCAGCGGAGGTTACGAGCAGTACTTC	CSASSSGGYEQYF
TRBV5-4	TRBJ2-7	once	.	TGTGCCAGCAGCGAACCCGGGAGAGCCTACGAGCAGTACTTC	CASSEPGRAYEQYF
TRBV9	TRBJ2-3	.	.	TGTGCCAGCAGCGTTTTAGCGGACCGCACAGATACGCAGTATTTT	CASSVLADRTDTQYF
TRBV2	TRBJ1-2	.	TRBD1	TGTGCCAGCAGTGAGACAGGGTACGGCTACACCTTC	CASSETGYGYTF
TRBV30	TRBJ2-4	.	TRBD2	TGTGCCTGGAGTTACGCTAGCGGGACGATCAAAAACATTCAGTACTTC	CAWSYASGTIKNIQYF
TRBV21-1	TRBJ2-1	.	.	TGTGCCAGGCGGGGGCTCGTCTCCTACAATGAGCAGTTCTTC	CARRGLVSYNEQFF
TRBV19	TRBJ2-7	.	TRBD1	TGTGCCAGTAGTCGATGGGGGACAGGGGCCTACGAGCAGTACTTC	CASSRWGTGAYEQYF
TRBV28	TRBJ1-5	few	.	TGTGCCAGCAGTTCAGAGTCCCGGGGGCCCCAGCATTTT	CASSSESRGPQHF
TRBV11-2	TRBJ2-5	.	TRBD2	TGTGCCAGCAGCTTAGTATTAGCGGGGGGGCCCGGCGGAGAGACCCAGTACTTC	CASSLVLAGGPGGETQYF
TRBV4-1	TRBJ2-5	.	TRBD1	TGCGCCAGCAGCCAAGGGACAGGGGAGACCCAGTACTTC	CASSQGTGETQYF
TRBV5-1	TRBJ1-1	.	.	TGCGCCAGCAGCTTGACAGTCATGAACACTGAAGCTTTCTTT	CASSLTVMNTEAFF
TRBV27	TRBJ2-7	few	.	TGTGCCAGCAGCTGGGCCCGCCCCCGGGGGGCGGAAACCTACGAGCAGTACTTC	CASSWARPRGAETYEQYF
TRBV5-1	TRBJ2-2	.	TRBD2	TGCGCCAGCAGGACCGGGACTAGCGGGAGTGGGCCCGGGGAGCTGTTTTTT	CASRTGTSGSGPGELFF
TRBV3-1/TRBV3-2	TRBJ2-1	.	TRBD2	TGTGCCAGCAGCCAAGTCCCGACTAGCGGGGGGGGATCCTACAATGAGCAGTTCTTC	CASSQVPTSGGGSYNEQFF
TRBV30	TRBJ1-2	.	.	TGTGCCTGGGGGCCCCTGTGGTACGGGACGGAACAGGGTTCGGGGTATGGCTACACCTTC	CAWGPLWYGTEQGSGYGYTF
TRBV21-1	TRBJ2-7	.	.	TGTGCCCCAGGGGTTCTTCCCTACGAGCAGTACTTC	CAPGVLPYEQYF
TRBV6-2/TRBV6-3	TRBJ1-5	.	.	TGTGCCAGCAGTTACGGGTCACTCGGGAGCAATCAGCCCCAGCATTTT	CASSYGSLGSNQPQHF
TRBV27	TRBJ1-3	.	.	TGTGCCAGCAGGCGAACAGGGACGGACGGAAACACCATATATTTT	CASRRTGTDGNTIYF
TRBV19	TRBJ2-7	.	TRBD1	TGTGCCAGTAGTATAGCAGGGGGCCCCGAGCAGTACTTC	CASSIAGGPEQYF
TRBV6-5	TRBJ1-2	.	.	TGTGCCAGCAGTACAGGGATGGATGACTATGGCTACACCTTC	CASSTGMDDYGYTF
TRBV6-5	TRBJ1-2	.	.	TGTGCCAGCAGCCAAGCGGGGCAGGGCCATGGCTACACCTTC	CASSQAGQGHGYTF
TRBV14	TRBJ2-7	.	.	TGTGCCAGCAGCCGAGGACTCTGGAGCTTACAACCCTACGAGCAGTACTTC	CASSRGLWSLQPYEQYF
TRBV4-1	TRBJ2-3	.	TRBD1	TGCGCCAGCAGCACCCAGGGGGGCACAGATACGCAGTATTTT	CASSTQGGTDTQYF
TRBV16	TRBJ2-5	.	TRBD1	TGTGCCAGCAGCAAGGGACAGAACCTACAAGAGACCCAGTACTTC	CASSKGQNLQETQYF
TRBV2	TRBJ1-4	once	TRBD1	TGTGCCAGCACTAGGGACAGCCAGTTAACTAATGAAAAACTGTTTTTT	CASTRDSQLTNEKLFF
TRBV19	TRBJ2-1	.	TRBD2	TGTGCCAGTAGACTAGCGGGAGGGGTGGAAGGTGAGCAGTTCTTC	CASRLAGGVEGEQFF
TRBV5-4	TRBJ2-5	.	TRBD2	TGTGCCAGCAGCAAACGACTAGCGGGATCGAGTGGGACCCAGTACTTC	CASSKRLAGSSGTQYF
TRBV7-6	TRBJ2-7	.	.	TGTGCCAGCAGCTTAGTGGGGGGTTACGAGCAGTACTTC	CASSLVGGYEQYF